The entry below describes one T cell receptor beta chain. Its cognate antigen is unknown. The CDR3 totals 14 residues. The germline CDR1 and CDR2 sequences are MGHRA and YSYEKL. V gave up 2 bases and J gave up 7 bases, with 12 bases separating them. Intraepithelial and lamina propria lymphocytes were isolated from graft specimens. The data were produced by immunoSEQ multiplex PCR, yet TCRdb's version contains in-frame clones alone and is incomplete. The data hold over 60,000 clones, with under 90% observed a single time. The source of the sample is a study of graft-versus-host responses after intestinal transplantation. Across the study: Among the recipients, all got anti-thymocyte globulin induction and then tacrolimus and steroids for approximately 3 years.

Study-wide results and limits: Some GvH clones appeared in ileal mucosa or blood before recipient bone marrow. Graft-donor T cell macrochimerism coincided with high graft-versus-host to host-versus-graft clonal ratios in allografts. HvG clone declines early post-transplant were associated with peak circulating GvH levels.

This chain links TRBV4-1 with TRBJ1-5; a possible D gene is TRBD1 (5 bases). The sequence was collected from a human patient who received an intestinal transplant, so some T cells may come from the graft donor. The material was ileum tissue, obtained 350 to 400 days after transplant. CDR3: CASSQPGGGQPQHF. CDR3 nucleotide sequence: TGCGCCAGCAGCCAACCCGGGGGGGGACAGCCCCAGCATTTT.